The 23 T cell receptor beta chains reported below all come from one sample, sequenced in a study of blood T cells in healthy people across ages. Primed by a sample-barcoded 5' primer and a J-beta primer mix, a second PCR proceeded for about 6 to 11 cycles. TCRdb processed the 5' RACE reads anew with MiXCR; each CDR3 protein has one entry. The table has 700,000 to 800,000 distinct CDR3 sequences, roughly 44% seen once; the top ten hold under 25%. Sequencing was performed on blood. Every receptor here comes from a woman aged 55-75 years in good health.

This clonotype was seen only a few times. CDR3 sequence reads: CASSETASGTSGYNEQFF. The CDR3 bases are TGTGCCAGCAGCGAAACAGCGTCCGGGACTAGCGGTTACAATGAGCAGTTCTTC. The rearrangement uses TRBV9 and TRBJ2-1; 11 positions agree with TRBD2. The germline gives CDR1 SGDLS, CDR2 YYNGEE. This CDR3 comprises 18 residues. Trimming took 3 bases from V and 4 from J; bases not matched to a gene: 12.

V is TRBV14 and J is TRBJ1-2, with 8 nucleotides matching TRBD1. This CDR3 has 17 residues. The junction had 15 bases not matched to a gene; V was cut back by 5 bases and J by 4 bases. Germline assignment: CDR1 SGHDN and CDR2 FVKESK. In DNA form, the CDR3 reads TGTGCCAGCAGCTACGCCGCCTGGACAGGGACAGCCTATGGCTACACCTTC. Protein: CASSYAAWTGTAYGYTF.

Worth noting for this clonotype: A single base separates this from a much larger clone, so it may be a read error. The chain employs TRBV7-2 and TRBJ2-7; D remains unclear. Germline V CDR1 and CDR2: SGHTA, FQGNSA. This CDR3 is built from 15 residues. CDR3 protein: CAISLATGRDYEQYF. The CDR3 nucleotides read TGTGCCATCAGCTTAGCAACCGGCAGAGACTACGAGCAGTACTTC.

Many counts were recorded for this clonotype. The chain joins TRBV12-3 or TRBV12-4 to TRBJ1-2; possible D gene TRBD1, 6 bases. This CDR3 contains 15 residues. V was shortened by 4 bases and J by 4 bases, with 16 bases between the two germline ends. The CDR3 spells CASSYATGPTYGYTF. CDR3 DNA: TGTGCCAGCAGTTACGCCACAGGGCCTACCTATGGCTACACCTTC.

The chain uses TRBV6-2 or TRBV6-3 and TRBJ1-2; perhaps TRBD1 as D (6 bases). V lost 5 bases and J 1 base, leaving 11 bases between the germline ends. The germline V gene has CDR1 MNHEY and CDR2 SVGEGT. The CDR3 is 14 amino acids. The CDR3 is CASSQGQFNYGYTF. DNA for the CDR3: TGTGCCAGCAGTCAAGGACAGTTTAACTATGGCTACACCTTC.

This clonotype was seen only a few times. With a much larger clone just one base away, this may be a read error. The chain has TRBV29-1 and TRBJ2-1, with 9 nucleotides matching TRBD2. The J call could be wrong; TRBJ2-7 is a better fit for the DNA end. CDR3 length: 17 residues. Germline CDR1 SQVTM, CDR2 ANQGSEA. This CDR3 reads CSVVGLAGRSSYNEQYF. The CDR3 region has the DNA TGCAGCGTTGTAGGCCTAGCGGGACGGAGCTCCTACAATGAGCAGTACTTC.

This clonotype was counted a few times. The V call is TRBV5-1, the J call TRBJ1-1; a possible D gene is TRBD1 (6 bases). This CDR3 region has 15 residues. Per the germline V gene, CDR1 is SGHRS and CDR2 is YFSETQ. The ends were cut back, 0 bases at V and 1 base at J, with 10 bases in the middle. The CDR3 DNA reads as TGCGCCAGCAGCTTGGTGGGGGCTGGGAACACTGAAGCTTTCTTT. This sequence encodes CASSLVGAGNTEAFF.

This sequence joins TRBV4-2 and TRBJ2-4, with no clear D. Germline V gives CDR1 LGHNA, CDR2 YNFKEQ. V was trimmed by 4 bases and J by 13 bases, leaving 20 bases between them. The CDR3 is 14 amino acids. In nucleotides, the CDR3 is TGTGCCAGCAGCCCAAGCACGACGTACAATGAGCAGTACTTC. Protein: CASSPSTTYNEQYF.

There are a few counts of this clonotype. This chain's CDR3 is CSASAGRPNEKLFF. CDR3 bases: TGCAGTGCTAGCGCGGGCCGGCCAAATGAAAAACTGTTTTTT. The chain combines TRBV20-1 with TRBJ1-4; D not certain. CDR1 is DFQATT, CDR2 SNEGSKA, per germline (reference sequence). V shed 3 bases and J shed 5 bases, with 13 bases lying between them. The CDR3 runs 14 residues.

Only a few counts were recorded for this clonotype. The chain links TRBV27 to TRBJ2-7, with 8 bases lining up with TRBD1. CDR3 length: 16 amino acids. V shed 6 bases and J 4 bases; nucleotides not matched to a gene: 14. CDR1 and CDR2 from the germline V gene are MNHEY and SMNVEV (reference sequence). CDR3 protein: CASRPGGAGFVYEQYF. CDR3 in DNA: TGTGCCAGCAGGCCAGGGGGCGCAGGTTTTGTGTACGAGCAGTACTTC.

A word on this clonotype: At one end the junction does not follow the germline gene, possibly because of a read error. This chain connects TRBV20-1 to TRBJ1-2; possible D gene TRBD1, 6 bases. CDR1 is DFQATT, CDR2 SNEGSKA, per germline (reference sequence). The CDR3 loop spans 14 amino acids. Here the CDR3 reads CSASPRTVNCGYTF. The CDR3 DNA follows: TGCAGTGCTTCCCCTAGGACAGTCAACTGTGGCTACACCTTC.

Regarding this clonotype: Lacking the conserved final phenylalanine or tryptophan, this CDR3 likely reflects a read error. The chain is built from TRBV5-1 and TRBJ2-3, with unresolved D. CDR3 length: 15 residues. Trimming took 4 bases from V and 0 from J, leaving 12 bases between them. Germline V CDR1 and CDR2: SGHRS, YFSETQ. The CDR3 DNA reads TGCGCCAGCAGCATGGGTGGACGCAGCACAGATACGCAGTATCTT. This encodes CASSMGGRSTDTQYL.

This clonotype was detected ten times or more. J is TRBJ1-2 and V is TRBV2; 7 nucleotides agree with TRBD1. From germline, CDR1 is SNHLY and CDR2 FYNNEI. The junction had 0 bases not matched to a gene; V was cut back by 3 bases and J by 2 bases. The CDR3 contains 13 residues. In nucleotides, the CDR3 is TGTGCCAGCAGTGACAGGGGGAACTATGGCTACACCTTC. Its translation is CASSDRGNYGYTF.

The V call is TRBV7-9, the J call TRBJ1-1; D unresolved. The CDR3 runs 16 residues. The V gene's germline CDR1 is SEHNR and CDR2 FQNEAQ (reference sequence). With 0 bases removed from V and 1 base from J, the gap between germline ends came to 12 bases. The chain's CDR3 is CASSLAPRVWNTEAFF. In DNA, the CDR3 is TGTGCCAGCAGCTTAGCGCCGAGGGTTTGGAACACTGAAGCTTTCTTT. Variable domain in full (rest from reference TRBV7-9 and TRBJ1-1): DTGVSQNPRHKITKRGQNVTFRCDPISEHNRLYWYRQTLGQGPEFLTYFQNEAQLEKSRLLSDRFSAERPKGSFSTLEIQRTEQGDSAMYLCASSLAPRVWNTEAFFGQGTRLTVV.

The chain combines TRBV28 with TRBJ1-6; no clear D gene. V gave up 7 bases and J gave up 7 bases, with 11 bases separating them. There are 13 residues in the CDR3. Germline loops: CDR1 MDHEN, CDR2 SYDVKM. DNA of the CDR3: TGTGCCAGCATTTACTCGGGGAATTCACCCCTCCACTTT. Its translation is CASIYSGNSPLHF.

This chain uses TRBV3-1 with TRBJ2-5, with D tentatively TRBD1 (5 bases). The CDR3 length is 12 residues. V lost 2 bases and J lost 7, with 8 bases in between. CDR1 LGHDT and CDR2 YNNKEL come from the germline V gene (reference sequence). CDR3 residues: CASSQQGVTQYF. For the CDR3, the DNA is TGTGCCAGCAGCCAACAGGGTGTGACCCAGTACTTC.

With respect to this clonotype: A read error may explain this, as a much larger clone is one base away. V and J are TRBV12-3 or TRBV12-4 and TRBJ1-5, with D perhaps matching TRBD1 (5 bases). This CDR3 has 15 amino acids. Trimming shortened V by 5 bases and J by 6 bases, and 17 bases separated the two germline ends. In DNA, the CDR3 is TGTGCCAGCAGTCAGATGGGGGGTATCGCTCAGCCCCAGCATTTT. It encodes CASSQMGGIAQPQHF.

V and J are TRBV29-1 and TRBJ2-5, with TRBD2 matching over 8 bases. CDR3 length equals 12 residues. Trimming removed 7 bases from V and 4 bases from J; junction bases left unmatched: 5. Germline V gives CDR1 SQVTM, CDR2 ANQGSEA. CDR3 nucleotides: TGCAGCGCCGGGGGGGGACTAGAGACCCAGTACTTC. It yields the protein CSAGGGLETQYF.

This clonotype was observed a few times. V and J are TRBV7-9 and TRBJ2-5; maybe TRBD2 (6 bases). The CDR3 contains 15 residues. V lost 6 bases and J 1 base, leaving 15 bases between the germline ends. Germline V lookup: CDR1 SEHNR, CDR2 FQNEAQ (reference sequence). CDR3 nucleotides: TGTGCCAGCAGTTCATTAGCGGAGACCCAAGAGACCCAGTACTTC. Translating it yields CASSSLAETQETQYF.

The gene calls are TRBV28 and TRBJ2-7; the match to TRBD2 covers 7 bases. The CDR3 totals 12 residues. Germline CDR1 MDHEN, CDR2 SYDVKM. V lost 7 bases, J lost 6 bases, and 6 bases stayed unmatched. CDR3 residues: CASNERGFEQYF. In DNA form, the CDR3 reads TGTGCCAGCAACGAGCGGGGTTTCGAGCAGTACTTC. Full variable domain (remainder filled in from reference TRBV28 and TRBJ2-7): DVKVTQSSRYLVKRTGEKVFLECVQDMDHENMFWYRQDPGLGLRLIYFSYDVKMKEKGDIPEGYSVSREKKERFSLILESASTNQTSMYLCASNERGFEQYFGPGTRLTVT.

The DNA for the CDR3 is TGTGCCAGCAGCGTAGGGGCGGGCTGGGATGAGCAGTTCTTC. It yields the protein CASSVGAGWDEQFF. The rearrangement uses TRBV9 and TRBJ2-1; D is possibly TRBD2 (5 bases). Trimming took off 0 bases at V and 8 bases at J, with 12 bases between the two ends. CDR3 length equals 14 residues. Looked up from germline, CDR1 is SGDLS and CDR2 is YYNGEE. Full variable domain (remainder filled in from reference TRBV9 and TRBJ2-1): DSGVTQTPKHLITATGQRVTLRCSPRSGDLSVYWYQQSLDQGLQFLIQYYNGEERAKGNILERFSAQQFPDLHSELNLSSLELGDSALYFCASSVGAGWDEQFFGPGTRLTVL.

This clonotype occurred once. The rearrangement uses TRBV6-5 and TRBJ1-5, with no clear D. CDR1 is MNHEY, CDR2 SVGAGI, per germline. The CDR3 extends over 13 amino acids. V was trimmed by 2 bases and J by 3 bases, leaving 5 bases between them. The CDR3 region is CASSYALNQPQHF. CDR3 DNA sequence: TGTGCCAGCAGTTACGCCCTCAATCAGCCCCAGCATTTT.

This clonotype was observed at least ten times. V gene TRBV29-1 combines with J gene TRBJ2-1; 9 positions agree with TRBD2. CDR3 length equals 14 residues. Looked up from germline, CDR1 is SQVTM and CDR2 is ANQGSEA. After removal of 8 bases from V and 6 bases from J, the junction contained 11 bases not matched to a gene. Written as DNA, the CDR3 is TGCAGCACTGGGGTAGCGGGAGTCGGCAATGAGCAGTTCTTC. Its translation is CSTGVAGVGNEQFF.